A single sample gave rise to the 32 T cell receptor beta chains below, sequenced in a study of T cells in Graves' hyperthyroidism and ophthalmopathy. RNA transcripts served as the template for amplifying TCR beta CDR3 regions. With the HTBI primer set, the TCR CDR3 went through a first round of RT-PCR. TCRdb redid the calling of the multiplex PCR reads with MiXCR, one entry per CDR3 protein. The sample includes roughly 700,000 distinct CDR3 sequences, 30% to 40% of them seen just once. Sequencing was done on a sample of blood. The receptor source for this set is a woman aged 40 to 50 with Graves' hyperthyroidism.

The rearrangement joins TRBV4-2 to TRBJ2-7, with D possibly matching TRBD1 (6 bases). Germline loops: CDR1 LGHNA, CDR2 YNFKEQ. With 0 bases removed from V and 5 bases from J, the gap between germline ends came to 14 bases. The CDR3 runs 15 residues. The DNA for the CDR3 is TGTGCCAGCAGCCAAGAAGGGCAGGGGCGGAACGAGCAGTACTTC. Translated: CASSQEGQGRNEQYF.

The chain carries TRBV7-9 and TRBJ2-5; D remains ambiguous. V gave up 5 bases and J gave up 5 bases, with 12 bases separating them. CDR3 length: 13 amino acids. Germline lookup yields CDR1 SEHNR and CDR2 FQNEAQ (reference sequence). This chain's CDR3 is CASSMEGQETQYF. CDR3 in DNA: TGTGCCAGCAGCATGGAAGGGCAGGAGACCCAGTACTTC.

Regarding this clonotype: Compared with germline, one end of the junction differs, possibly owing to a read error. V gene TRBV7-2 combines with J gene TRBJ2-5; 8 bases agree with TRBD1. This CDR3 comprises 16 residues. The V gene's germline CDR1 is SGHTA and CDR2 FQGNSA. The CDR3 DNA sequence: TGTGCCAGCAGCTCGGTCCCCAGGGGGCCGGGGGAGACCCAGAACTTC. Encoded protein: CASSSVPRGPGETQNF.

This clonotype was detected ten times or more. The rearrangement uses TRBV11-2 and TRBJ1-1, with no clear D. CDR1 is SGHAT and CDR2 is FQNNGV in the germline V gene. The CDR3 runs to 13 residues. Trimming took 6 bases from V and 8 from J, leaving 16 bases between them. This CDR3 is CASSLSRIPEAFF. The CDR3 DNA is TGTGCCAGCAGTTTATCGCGGATCCCCGAAGCTTTCTTT.

This chain links TRBV20-1 with TRBJ2-7; D unresolved. The germline V gene encodes CDR1 DFQATT and CDR2 SNEGSKA (reference sequence). The CDR3 covers 14 residues. The ends were cut back, 3 bases at V and 7 bases at J, with 19 bases in the middle. CDR3 sequence (DNA): TGCAGTGCTAGCAGCACGCGCTCCTACAATGAGCAGTACTTC. This translates into CSASSTRSYNEQYF.

This clonotype came up a few times. The chain is built from TRBV12-3 or TRBV12-4 and TRBJ2-7, with D hard to call. This CDR3 spans 12 amino acids. V shed 6 bases and J shed 6 bases, with 12 bases lying between them. The CDR3 is CASSHTSGEQYF. The CDR3 DNA reads as TGTGCCAGCAGCCATACATCGGGCGAGCAGTACTTC.

The chain combines TRBV20-1 with TRBJ1-5, with no clear D. The CDR3 is made up of 12 amino acids. V lost 4 bases, J lost 6 bases, and 10 bases lay in between. The germline CDR1 and CDR2 sequences are DFQATT and SNEGSKA (reference sequence). Here the CDR3 DNA reads TGCAGTGCTAAAGGAGAGGGTCAGCCCCAGCATTTT. Encoded protein: CSAKGEGQPQHF.

Comment on this clonotype: One end of the junction does not line up with germline, which may come from a read error. V and J are TRBV3-1 and TRBJ1-4; 7 bases agree with TRBD1. Per the germline V gene, CDR1 is LGHDT and CDR2 is YNNKEL (reference sequence). The CDR3 has 14 residues. This CDR3 reads CASSQDRGNGKLFF. The DNA of the CDR3 is TGTGCCAGCAGCCAAGACAGGGGGAATGGAAAACTGTTTTTT.

This clonotype was picked up many times. This chain uses TRBV12-3 or TRBV12-4 with TRBJ2-5; D is undetermined. The CDR3 consists of 13 residues. V was cut by 6 bases and J by 2 bases, with 10 bases left in between. CDR3 in DNA: TGTGCCAGCAGCCACTTCCTGCAAGAGACCCAGTACTTC. This sequence encodes CASSHFLQETQYF.

The chain carries TRBV10-2 and TRBJ1-1; possible D gene TRBD1, 5 bases. CDR3 length: 10 amino acids. The germline V gene has CDR1 WSHSY and CDR2 SAAADI. In DNA, the CDR3 is TGCGGCCGACAGTACACTGAAGCTTTCTTT. Residues: CGRQYTEAFF.

The table lists this clonotype with many counts. V is TRBV29-1 and J is TRBJ2-7, with a possible D match to TRBD1 (6 bases). Trimming shortened V by 7 bases and J by 4 bases, and 17 bases separated the two germline ends. Looked up from germline, CDR1 is SQVTM and CDR2 is ANQGSEA. The CDR3 has 13 residues. The CDR3 nucleotides are TGCAGCGCGCGTTGGGACAAGACTTACGAGCAGTACTTC. It codes for CSARWDKTYEQYF.

This clonotype was seen a single time. A much larger clone differs by one base, so this may be a read error. The CDR3 does not end in the conserved phenylalanine or tryptophan, so this is likely a read error. V and J are TRBV19 and TRBJ1-1; D uncertain. The CDR3 length is 13 residues. Per germline, CDR1 LNHDA and CDR2 SQIVND (reference sequence). With 11 bases removed from V and 1 base from J, the gap between germline ends came to 14 bases. The CDR3, as DNA: TGTGCCTGGAGCCTCGAGAGGAACACTGAAGCTTTCGTT. It translates to CAWSLERNTEAFV.

As to this clonotype: A read error may produce the germline difference seen at one junction end. V and J are TRBV19 and TRBJ1-1; 7 bases map to TRBD1. Looked up from germline, CDR1 is LNHDA and CDR2 is SQIVND (reference sequence). This CDR3 spans 14 amino acids. This chain's CDR3 is CAGRPTGAETEAFF. DNA of the CDR3: TGTGCCGGTAGACCAACAGGGGCGGAAACTGAAGCTTTCTTT. The complete variable domain, with remaining parts taken from reference TRBV19 and TRBJ1-1, reads DGGITQSPKYLFRKEGQNVTLSCEQNLNHDAMYWYRQDPGQGLRLIYYSQIVNDFQKGDIAEGYSVSREKKESFPLTVTSAQKNPTAFYLCAGRPTGAETEAFFGQGTRLTVV.

This clonotype showed up many times. V usage is TRBV7-2 and J usage is TRBJ1-2; D unresolved. The CDR3 length is 14 residues. Germline CDR1 is SGHTA and CDR2 is FQGNSA. V lost 0 bases, J lost 7 bases, and 12 bases lay in between. The CDR3 DNA is TGTGCCAGCAGCTTAGCCTCTGGGTTCTCTGGCTACACCTTC. The encoded protein is CASSLASGFSGYTF. Variable domain in full (rest from reference TRBV7-2 and TRBJ1-2): GAGVSQSPSNKVTEKGKDVELRCDPISGHTALYWYRQSLGQGLEFLIYFQGNSAPDKSGLPSDRFSAERTGGSVSTLTIQRTQQEDSAVYLCASSLASGFSGYTFGSGTRLTVV.

The chain recombines TRBV7-2 with TRBJ2-5; D gene ambiguous. V was cut by 5 bases and J by 1 base, with 14 bases left in between. The CDR3 has 15 amino acids. Germline loops: CDR1 SGHTA, CDR2 FQGNSA. Written as DNA, the CDR3 is TGTGCCAGCAGCCGTGGCTACCCGTTCCAAGAGACCCAGTACTTC. Its protein product is CASSRGYPFQETQYF.

The CDR3 is CASSVAMVNTGELFF. The CDR3 DNA follows: TGTGCCAGCAGCGTAGCAATGGTTAACACCGGGGAGCTGTTTTTT. This chain uses TRBV9 with TRBJ2-2; D not certain. With 0 bases removed from V and 2 bases from J, the gap between germline ends came to 8 bases. The CDR3 is made up of 15 amino acids. Germline CDR1 SGDLS, CDR2 YYNGEE.

This clonotype was picked up a small number of times. The chain uses TRBV5-1 and TRBJ2-7; 12 nucleotides align to TRBD2. This CDR3 comprises 15 residues. The V gene's germline CDR1 is SGHRS and CDR2 YFSETQ. Trimming took 3 bases from V and 4 from J; bases not matched to a gene: 5. CDR3 DNA: TGCGCCAGCAGCTCTGGACTAGCGGGACGTTACGAGCAGTACTTC. It specifies CASSSGLAGRYEQYF.

V and J are TRBV25-1 and TRBJ2-7, with 10 nucleotides matching TRBD1. The CDR3 length is 17 residues. Germline V gene data show CDR1 as MGHDK and CDR2 as SYGVNS. V dropped 3 bases and J dropped 2; count of bases not matched to a gene: 10. CDR3 loop: CASSDGGRTGGTYEQYF. In DNA, the CDR3 is TGTGCCAGCAGTGATGGTGGCAGGACAGGGGGTACCTACGAGCAGTACTTC.

The J gene is TRBJ2-2, the V gene TRBV12-3 or TRBV12-4; D perhaps matches TRBD2 (5 bases). The CDR3 is made up of 18 amino acids. V lost 10 bases to trimming and J lost 8 bases, with 32 bases between them. The CDR3 bases are TGTGCCACCTTATTAACCCCGGACTCAGATCCTCACGTTGGGGAGCTGTTTTTT. It encodes CATLLTPDSDPHVGELFF.

This sequence joins TRBV6-5 and TRBJ1-2; a weak D match, TRBD1 (5 bases). The germline V and J ends were trimmed by 7 bases and 4 bases, with 16 bases remaining between them. This CDR3 is built from 14 residues. The germline V gene has CDR1 MNHEY and CDR2 SVGAGI. In nucleotides, the CDR3 is TGTGCCAGCAATCGGGGGACCGGGGGCTATGGCTACACCTTC. This codes for CASNRGTGGYGYTF.

In its sample, this clonotype was seen a few times. The CDR3 coding sequence is TGTGCCAGCAGCCCCCCGGGCCGGGGAATCTCTGGAAACACCATATATTTT. Translating gives CASSPPGRGISGNTIYF. The chain is built from TRBV7-8 and TRBJ1-3; D ambiguous. Germline V gene lookup returns CDR1 SGHVS and CDR2 FQNEAQ. This CDR3 has 17 residues. Trimming left V 5 bases short and J 0 bases short, with 17 bases between.

V and J are TRBV19 and TRBJ2-2; possible D gene TRBD1, 6 bases. CDR1 is LNHDA, CDR2 SQIVND, per germline (reference sequence). Trimming removed 6 bases from V and 6 bases from J, with 14 bases in between. CDR3 size: 14 residues. For the CDR3, the DNA is TGTGCCAGTAGGTTAACAGGGAAACCCGGGGAGCTGTTTTTT. Translated: CASRLTGKPGELFF.

The rearrangement uses TRBV19 and TRBJ2-7; TRBD2 matches 11 bases. V lost 2 bases, J lost 2 bases, and 11 bases stayed unmatched. This CDR3 is 18 amino acids long. CDR1 is LNHDA and CDR2 is SQIVND in the germline V gene (reference sequence). Here the CDR3 DNA reads TGTGCCAGTAGTATATCGGTTAGCGGGGGGGCCTCCGCCTACGAGCAGTACTTC. Translated: CASSISVSGGASAYEQYF.

This clonotype was recorded at least ten times. The V gene is TRBV2, the J gene TRBJ1-4; D is unclear. V dropped 6 bases and J dropped 8 bases, with 7 bases sitting between them. The V gene's germline CDR1 is SNHLY and CDR2 FYNNEI. The CDR3 has 11 amino acids. The chain's CDR3 is CASSVSEKLFF. CDR3 DNA sequence: TGTGCCAGCAGCGTGAGCGAAAAACTGTTTTTT.

This rearrangement joins TRBV5-1 to TRBJ2-6; D is perhaps TRBD1 (5 bases). CDR1 is SGHRS, CDR2 YFSETQ, per germline. CDR3 length equals 16 residues. V dropped 2 bases and J dropped 4 bases, with 13 bases sitting between them. The CDR3: CASSLDQGAGANVLTF. The CDR3 DNA sequence: TGCGCCAGCAGCTTAGATCAGGGCGCCGGGGCCAACGTCCTGACTTTC.

This clonotype was seen a few times. This chain links TRBV12-5 with TRBJ2-5; maybe TRBD2 (6 bases). The CDR3 is 14 amino acids. Germline-derived CDR1 and CDR2 are LGHNT and FRNRAP. Trimming took 1 base from V and 5 from J, leaving 11 bases between them. Written as DNA, the CDR3 is TGTGCTAGTGGTTTGGGGGGGGTCCCTGAGACCCAGTACTTC. Encoded protein: CASGLGGVPETQYF.

This rearrangement joins TRBV18 to TRBJ1-2, with a possible D match to TRBD1 (6 bases). The length of the CDR3 is 15 residues. Per germline, CDR1 KGHSH and CDR2 LQKENI. The V gene lost 0 bases and the J gene lost 4 bases, with 12 bases spanning the gap. CDR3 DNA: TGTGCCAGCTCACCACCAAGTCAGGGGAGCTATGGCTACACCTTC. It is translated as CASSPPSQGSYGYTF. Filled out from reference TRBV18 and TRBJ1-2, the complete variable domain reads NAGVMQNPRHLVRRRGQEARLRCSPMKGHSHVYWYRQLPEEGLKFMVYLQKENIIDESGMPKERFSAEFPKEGPSILRIQQVVRGDSAAYFCASSPPSQGSYGYTFGSGTRLTVV.

This clonotype was seen ten or more times. The gene calls are TRBV13 and TRBJ2-7; unclear D gene. CDR3 size: 12 residues. Trimming took off 3 bases at V and 7 bases at J, with 10 bases between the two ends. Germline V gives CDR1 PRHDT, CDR2 FYEKMQ (reference sequence). The CDR3 here is CASSFSLGEQYF. CDR3 DNA sequence: TGTGCCAGCAGCTTCTCACTGGGAGAGCAGTACTTC. Complete variable domain (other parts from reference TRBV13 and TRBJ2-7): AAGVIQSPRHLIKEKRETATLKCYPIPRHDTVYWYQQGPGQDPQFLISFYEKMQSDKGSIPDRFSAQQFSDYHSELNMSSLELGDSALYFCASSFSLGEQYFGPGTRLTVT.

This clonotype was counted ten times or more. The V gene is TRBV29-1, the J gene TRBJ1-2; D remains unclear. CDR3 length: 12 residues. The V gene's germline CDR1 is SQVTM and CDR2 ANQGSEA. V lost 3 bases to trimming and J lost 8 bases, with 13 bases between them. The CDR3 DNA reads as TGCAGCGTTGACGGGGAGGGTACGGGCTACACCTTC. It translates to CSVDGEGTGYTF.

The V and J genes are TRBV12-3 or TRBV12-4 and TRBJ1-5; D is possibly TRBD1 (5 bases). Trimming shortened V by 5 bases and J by 0 bases, and 17 bases separated the two germline ends. The CDR3 runs 17 residues. This CDR3 is CASSRDPLSYSNQPQHF. The CDR3 DNA is TGTGCCAGCAGTCGGGACCCCTTGTCTTATAGCAATCAGCCCCAGCATTTT.

This clonotype has ten or more counts. CDR3 in DNA: TGTGCCAGCAGCGTACCCTCTAGGGGCGTTGAAGCTTTCTTT. This gives the protein CASSVPSRGVEAFF. The V call is TRBV7-9, the J call TRBJ1-1, with D tentatively TRBD1 (5 bases). V gave up 5 bases and J gave up 7 bases, with 17 bases separating them. The CDR3 loop spans 14 amino acids. CDR1 and CDR2 from the germline V gene are SEHNR and FQNEAQ (reference sequence). Together with reference TRBV7-9 and TRBJ1-1, the CDR3 gives the full variable domain: DTGVSQNPRHKITKRGQNVTFRCDPISEHNRLYWYRQTLGQGPEFLTYFQNEAQLEKSRLLSDRFSAERPKGSFSTLEIQRTEQGDSAMYLCASSVPSRGVEAFFGQGTRLTVV.

Concerning this clonotype itself: The germline gene is not matched at one end of the junction; a read error may be the cause. The chain has TRBV9 and TRBJ2-3; no clear D. Germline V lookup: CDR1 SGDLS, CDR2 YYNGEE. There are 13 residues in the CDR3. CDR3 sequence: CASSEHGTNTQYF. DNA for the CDR3: TGTGCCAGCAGCGAACATGGCACAAATACGCAGTATTTT.